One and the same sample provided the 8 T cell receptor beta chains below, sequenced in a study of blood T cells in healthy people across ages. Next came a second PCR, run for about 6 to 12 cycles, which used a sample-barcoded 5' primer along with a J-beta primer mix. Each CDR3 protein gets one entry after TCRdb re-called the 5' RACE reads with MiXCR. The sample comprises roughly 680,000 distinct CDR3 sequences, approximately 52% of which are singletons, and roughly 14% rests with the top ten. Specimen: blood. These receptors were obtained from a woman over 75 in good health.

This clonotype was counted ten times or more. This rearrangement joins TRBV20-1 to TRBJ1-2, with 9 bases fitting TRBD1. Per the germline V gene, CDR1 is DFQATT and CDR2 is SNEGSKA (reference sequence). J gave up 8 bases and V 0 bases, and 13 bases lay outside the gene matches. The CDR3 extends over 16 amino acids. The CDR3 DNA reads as TGCAGTGCTAGAGACGCGGGGGCACAGGGGGCTCGAGGCTACACCTTC. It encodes CSARDAGAQGARGYTF.

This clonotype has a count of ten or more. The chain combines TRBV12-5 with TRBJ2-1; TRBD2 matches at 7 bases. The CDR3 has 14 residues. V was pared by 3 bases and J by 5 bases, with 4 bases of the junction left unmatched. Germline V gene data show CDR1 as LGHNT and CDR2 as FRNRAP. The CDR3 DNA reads TGTGCTAGTGGTTTTTGGACTAGTGACAATGAGCAGTTCTTC. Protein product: CASGFWTSDNEQFF.

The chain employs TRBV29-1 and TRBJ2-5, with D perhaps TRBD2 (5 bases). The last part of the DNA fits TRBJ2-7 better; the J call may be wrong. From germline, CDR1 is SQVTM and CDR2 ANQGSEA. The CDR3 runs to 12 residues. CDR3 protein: CSTRSLGDEQYF. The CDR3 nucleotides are TGCAGCACCCGGTCGTTGGGAGACGAGCAGTACTTC.

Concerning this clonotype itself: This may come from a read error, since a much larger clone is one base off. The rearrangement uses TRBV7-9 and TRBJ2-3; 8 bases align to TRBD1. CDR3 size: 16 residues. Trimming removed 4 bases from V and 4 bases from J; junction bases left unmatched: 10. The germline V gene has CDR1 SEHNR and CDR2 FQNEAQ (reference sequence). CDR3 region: CASSWQRDRGSDTQYF. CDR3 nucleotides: TGTGCCAGCAGCTGGCAGCGAGACAGGGGTTCAGATACGCAGTATTTT.

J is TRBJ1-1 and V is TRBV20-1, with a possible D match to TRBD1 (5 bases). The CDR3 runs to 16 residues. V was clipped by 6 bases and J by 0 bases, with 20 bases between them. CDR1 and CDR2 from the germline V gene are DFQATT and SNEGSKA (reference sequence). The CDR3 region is CSARERGRTMNTEAFF. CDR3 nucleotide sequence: TGCAGTGCCCGGGAAAGGGGACGAACTATGAACACTGAAGCTTTCTTT.

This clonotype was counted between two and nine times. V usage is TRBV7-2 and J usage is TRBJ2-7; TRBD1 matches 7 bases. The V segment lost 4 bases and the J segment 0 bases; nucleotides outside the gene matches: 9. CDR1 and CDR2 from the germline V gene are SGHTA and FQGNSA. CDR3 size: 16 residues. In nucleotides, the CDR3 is TGTGCCAGCAGCTCCGCCGGGACAGCACTCTCCTACGAGCAGTACTTC. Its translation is CASSSAGTALSYEQYF.

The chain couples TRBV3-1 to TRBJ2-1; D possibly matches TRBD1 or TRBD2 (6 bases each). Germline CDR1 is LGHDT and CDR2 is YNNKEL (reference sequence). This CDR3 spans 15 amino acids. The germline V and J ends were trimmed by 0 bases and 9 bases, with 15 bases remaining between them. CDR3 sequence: CASSQDLRRGSEQFF. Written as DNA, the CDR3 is TGTGCCAGCAGCCAAGATCTTAGGAGGGGGAGTGAGCAGTTCTTC.

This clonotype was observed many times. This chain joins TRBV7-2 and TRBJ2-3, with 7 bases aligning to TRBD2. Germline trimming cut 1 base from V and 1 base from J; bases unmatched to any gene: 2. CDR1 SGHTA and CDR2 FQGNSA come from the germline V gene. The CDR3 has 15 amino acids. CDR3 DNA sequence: TGTGCCAGCAGCTTAGAGGCGGGAGGCACAGATACGCAGTATTTT. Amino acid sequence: CASSLEAGGTDTQYF.